Below are 9 T cell receptor beta chains sequenced from a single sample in a study of cytomegalovirus exposure and HLA in healthy donors. The PCR used 60 Vbeta and 13 Jbeta primers. TCRdb's copy holds only in-frame clones and misses some; the assay was immunoSEQ multiplex PCR. The top ten clones hold 8% to 10% of a sample with around 120,000 clones, about three fifths of them seen once. Sequencing was carried out using PBMCs. The source is a man aged 40-49 years in good health and CMV-seropositive.

The chain carries TRBV10-3 and TRBJ2-2; D is perhaps TRBD1 (5 bases). CDR3 length: 15 residues. Germline V gives CDR1 ENHRY, CDR2 SYGVKD. Between the trimmed V and J ends, which lost 9 bases and 5 bases, there was a span of 19 bases. CDR3 nucleotides: TGTGCCATTTCGCCGGTGGGGCTTCGGACCGGGGAGCTGTTTTTT. It translates to CAISPVGLRTGELFF.

This chain links TRBV18 with TRBJ2-7; 8 positions agree with TRBD1. Germline V lookup: CDR1 KGHSH, CDR2 LQKENI. V lost 5 bases, J lost 2 bases, and 8 bases stayed unmatched. This CDR3 is built from 15 residues. This chain's CDR3 is CASSARDRLTYEQYF. The CDR3, as DNA: TGTGCCAGCTCAGCAAGGGACAGGTTAACCTACGAGCAGTACTTC.

The chain couples TRBV29-1 to TRBJ1-2; D gene ambiguous. The germline CDR1 and CDR2 sequences are SQVTM and ANQGSEA. V lost 4 bases, J lost 4 bases, and 16 bases lay in between. The CDR3 is made up of 14 amino acids. CDR3: CSVGGPEGSYGYTF. The CDR3 region has the DNA TGCAGCGTTGGAGGGCCCGAAGGGAGCTATGGCTACACCTTC.

The V call is TRBV6-6, the J call TRBJ2-1; 7 nucleotides agree with TRBD2. Germline assignment: CDR1 MNHNY and CDR2 SVGAGI (reference sequence). This CDR3 spans 13 amino acids. Trimming took 2 bases from V and 9 from J; bases not matched to a gene: 4. CDR3 bases: TGTGCCAGCAGTTACGAACTAGCGCCTGAGCAGTTCTTC. It specifies CASSYELAPEQFF.

The rearrangement joins TRBV6-5 to TRBJ1-1; TRBD1 might be the D (5 bases). This CDR3 is built from 15 residues. The V gene's germline CDR1 is MNHEY and CDR2 SVGAGI. V dropped 0 bases and J dropped 5 bases, with 13 bases sitting between them. CDR3 loop: CASSYSSKGRTEAFF. DNA for the CDR3: TGTGCCAGCAGTTACTCGAGCAAGGGGCGGACTGAAGCTTTCTTT.

This clone was found once. The gene calls are TRBV28 and TRBJ2-5; 7 bases agree with TRBD2. CDR3 length equals 14 residues. V trimming: 4 bases; J trimming: 5 bases; junction bases outside the gene matches: 7. Germline V gene sequence: CDR1 MDHEN, CDR2 SYDVKM. The CDR3 loop reads CASSSPAGVETQYF. DNA of the CDR3: TGTGCCAGCAGTTCCCCCGCGGGAGTGGAGACCCAGTACTTC.

This clone was observed a handful of times. V is TRBV7-3 and J is TRBJ2-3, with 12 bases lining up with TRBD2. V shed 2 bases and J 0 bases; nucleotides not matched to a gene: 12. The CDR3 runs 20 residues. Germline CDR1 is SGHTA and CDR2 is FQGTGA. DNA for the CDR3: TGTGCCAGCAGCTTATGGGCGGGGACTAGCGGGTTCGGTAGCACAGATACGCAGTATTTT. Its translation is CASSLWAGTSGFGSTDTQYF.

The chain has TRBV6-1 and TRBJ1-1; no definite D call. Germline V gene sequence: CDR1 MNHNS, CDR2 SASEGT. The CDR3 has 17 amino acids. V lost 2 bases and J 0 bases, leaving 16 bases between the germline ends. In nucleotides, the CDR3 is TGTGCCAGCAGTGAAATAAGCGTATCAGACTTGAACACTGAAGCTTTCTTT. Residues: CASSEISVSDLNTEAFF.

This sequence joins TRBV19 and TRBJ1-5; TRBD1 matches 7 bases. There are 17 residues in the CDR3. Germline loops: CDR1 LNHDA, CDR2 SQIVND (reference sequence). The V gene end was trimmed by 4 bases and the J gene end by 1 base; junction bases not matched to a gene: 10. The CDR3 reads CASSTTGWEGSNQPQHF. CDR3 in DNA: TGTGCCAGTAGTACGACAGGGTGGGAAGGGAGCAATCAGCCCCAGCATTTT. The full variable domain, in which reference TRBV19 and TRBJ1-5 provide the parts outside the CDR3, is DGGITQSPKYLFRKEGQNVTLSCEQNLNHDAMYWYRQDPGQGLRLIYYSQIVNDFQKGDIAEGYSVSREKKESFPLTVTSAQKNPTAFYLCASSTTGWEGSNQPQHFGDGTRLSIL.